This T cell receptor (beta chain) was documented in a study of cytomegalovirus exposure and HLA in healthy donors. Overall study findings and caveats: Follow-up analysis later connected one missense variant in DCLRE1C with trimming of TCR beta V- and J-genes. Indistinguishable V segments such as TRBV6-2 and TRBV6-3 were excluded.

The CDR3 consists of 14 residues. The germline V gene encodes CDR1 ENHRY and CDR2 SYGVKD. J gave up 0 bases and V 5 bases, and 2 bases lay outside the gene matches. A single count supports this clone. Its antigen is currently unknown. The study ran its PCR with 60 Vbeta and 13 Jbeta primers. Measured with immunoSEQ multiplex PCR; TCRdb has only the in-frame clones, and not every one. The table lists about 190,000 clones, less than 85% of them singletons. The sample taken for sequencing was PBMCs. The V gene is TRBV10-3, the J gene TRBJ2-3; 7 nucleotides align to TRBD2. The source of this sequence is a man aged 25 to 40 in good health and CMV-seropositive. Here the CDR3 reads CAISTGGSTDTQYF. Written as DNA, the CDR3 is TGTGCCATCAGTACGGGGGGAAGCACAGATACGCAGTATTTT.